The source of this TCR beta chain is a study of T cells in Graves' hyperthyroidism and ophthalmopathy. Study-wide findings and caveats: Most expanded thyroid clonotypes above 0.001 recurred in blood. Ophthalmopathy was model-predicted a median approximately 6.4 months pre-onset.

CDR1 SGHDN and CDR2 FVKESK come from the germline V gene. The V end was cut by 1 base, the J end by 3 bases, with 10 bases between. The CDR3 loop spans 14 amino acids. Template material for amplifying TCR beta CDR3 regions consisted of RNA transcripts. The primer set for the first-round RT-PCR of the TCR CDR3 was HTBI. MiXCR was run by TCRdb on the multiplex PCR reads, yielding one entry per CDR3 protein. The sample carries some 570,000 distinct CDR3 sequences, approximately 15% recorded once. This clonotype occurred many times. Its specificity is unknown. The chain has TRBV14 and TRBJ2-7; D gene uncertain. The receptor was derived from a woman aged 18-30 years with Graves' ophthalmopathy. Sequencing was done on a sample of blood. Written as DNA, the CDR3 is TGTGCCAGCAGCCAAGCGCAGGTAAACTACGAGCAGTACTTC. Translating gives CASSQAQVNYEQYF.